One and the same sample provided the 32 T cell receptor beta chains below, sequenced in a study of T cells in tumors after PD-1 blockade. Produced via immunoSEQ multiplex PCR; TCRdb's table is partial and in-frame only. Of 13,000 to 15,000 clones detected, over 75% appear once; the ten largest clones hold around 21%. The material sequenced was PBMCs, taken after anti-PD-1 treatment. The receptors come from a human donor with basal cell carcinoma.

CDR3 DNA sequence: TGTGCCAGCAGCTTAGGCGGGTCGAACATTCAGTACTTC. Its translation is CASSLGGSNIQYF. The J gene is TRBJ2-4, the V gene TRBV7-2, with D maybe TRBD2 (5 bases). Deletions cut 1 base from V and 7 bases from J, with 8 bases between. CDR3 length equals 13 residues. CDR1 SGHTA and CDR2 FQGNSA come from the germline V gene.

The rearrangement uses TRBV2 and TRBJ1-3; tentative D call: TRBD1 (6 bases). CDR3 length: 12 residues. V lost 8 bases and J 2 bases, leaving 7 bases between the germline ends. Germline assignment: CDR1 SNHLY and CDR2 FYNNEI. The CDR3 DNA follows: TGTGCCAGCTCAGGGGCTGGAAACACCATATATTTT. Translating it yields CASSGAGNTIYF.

This clone is a singleton in its sample. The genes are TRBV7-2 and TRBJ2-3, with TRBD2 matching over 9 bases. Unmatched junction bases numbered 1, after V lost 0 bases and J lost 6 bases. Germline loops: CDR1 SGHTA, CDR2 FQGNSA. The CDR3 consists of 14 residues. The CDR3 bases are TGTGCCAGCAGCTTAGCGCTAGCGGGGGATACGCAGTATTTT. It translates to CASSLALAGDTQYF. Full variable domain (remainder filled in from reference TRBV7-2 and TRBJ2-3): GAGVSQSPSNKVTEKGKDVELRCDPISGHTALYWYRQSLGQGLEFLIYFQGNSAPDKSGLPSDRFSAERTGGSVSTLTIQRTQQEDSAVYLCASSLALAGDTQYFGPGTRLTVL.

The genes are TRBV2 and TRBJ2-1, with D maybe TRBD2 (7 bases). The germline V gene has CDR1 SNHLY and CDR2 FYNNEI. The CDR3 is 19 amino acids. V was shortened by 10 bases and J by 0 bases, with 28 bases between the two germline ends. CDR3: CATCEGGAGVGSSYNEQFF. In DNA, the CDR3 is TGTGCCACCTGTGAAGGGGGGGCGGGGGTGGGGAGCTCCTACAATGAGCAGTTCTTC.

This clone turned up a few times. J is TRBJ2-5 and V is TRBV27; TRBD2 matches 13 bases. The V segment lost 4 bases and the J segment 5 bases; nucleotides outside the gene matches: 4. CDR1 MNHEY and CDR2 SMNVEV come from the germline V gene (reference sequence). There are 15 residues in the CDR3. The CDR3 nucleotides are TGTGCCAGCAGTTCCTGGACTAGCGGGAGTGAGACCCAGTACTTC. It encodes CASSSWTSGSETQYF.

The genes are TRBV3-1 (or the pseudogene TRBV3-2) and TRBJ1-4, with D possibly TRBD1 on 6 matching bases. There are 15 residues in the CDR3. Trimming cost V 0 bases and J 8 bases, with 13 bases left between them. Germline V gene lookup returns CDR1 LGHDT and CDR2 YNNKEL (reference sequence). CDR3 nucleotide sequence: TGTGCCAGCAGCCAAGATATCGTGGACAGCGAAAAACTGTTTTTT. This codes for CASSQDIVDSEKLFF.

The chain is built from TRBV5-1 and TRBJ2-3; 9 nucleotides agree with TRBD1. Germline values: CDR1 SGHRS, CDR2 YFSETQ. Unmatched junction bases numbered 7, after V lost 5 bases and J lost 0 bases. This CDR3 has 16 amino acids. CDR3 loop: CASRPAGTGSTDTQYF. CDR3 nucleotide sequence: TGCGCCAGCAGGCCCGCCGGGACAGGGAGCACAGATACGCAGTATTTT.

The chain links TRBV7-9 to TRBJ2-5; TRBD2 matches at 7 bases. The CDR3 is 14 amino acids. V lost 3 bases, J lost 6 bases, and 7 bases stayed unmatched. CDR1 and CDR2 (germline): SEHNR, FQNEAQ (reference sequence). CDR3 sequence (DNA): TGTGCCAGCAGCTTGGGGGGGGTATGGCAGACCCAGTACTTC. Residues: CASSLGGVWQTQYF.

The CDR3 DNA reads as TGTGCCAGCAGTTACTCGATTGGACAGGGACGTCAAGCTTTCTTT. Amino acid sequence: CASSYSIGQGRQAFF. V gene TRBV6-5 combines with J gene TRBJ1-1, with 8 bases aligning to TRBD1. V shed 0 bases and J 9 bases; nucleotides not matched to a gene: 9. This CDR3 has 15 residues. In germline, CDR1 is MNHEY, CDR2 SVGAGI.

The chain links TRBV11-3 to TRBJ2-2; 7 bases fit TRBD2. Germline CDR1 reads SGHNT; CDR2 reads YENEEA. J gave up 3 bases and V 1 base, and 2 bases lay outside the gene matches. The CDR3 runs 15 residues. The CDR3 reads CASSLGGGDTGELFF. The CDR3 DNA is TGTGCCAGCAGCTTAGGGGGAGGGGACACCGGGGAGCTGTTTTTT.

This clone was seen only once. The chain carries TRBV6-1 and TRBJ1-2; 7 nucleotides align to TRBD1. V gave up 2 bases and J gave up 4 bases; unmatched junction bases: 16. The length of the CDR3 is 18 residues. CDR1 and CDR2 from the germline V gene are MNHNS and SASEGT. CDR3 region: CASSERSGTVIGVYGYTF. In nucleotides, the CDR3 is TGTGCCAGCAGTGAAAGGTCCGGGACAGTTATAGGAGTCTATGGCTACACCTTC.

This clone came up a few times. The same CDR3 is also encoded by other DNA sequences in this sample. This sequence joins TRBV2 and TRBJ2-1, with D possibly TRBD2 on 7 matching bases. Germline loops: CDR1 SNHLY, CDR2 FYNNEI. The CDR3 is 19 amino acids. Between the trimmed V and J ends, which lost 3 bases and 0 bases, there was a span of 21 bases. Here the CDR3 reads CASSDGWAGAGSSYNEQFF. CDR3 bases: TGTGCCAGCAGTGATGGGTGGGCGGGGGCGGGGAGCTCCTACAATGAGCAGTTCTTC.

The rearrangement joins TRBV5-1 to TRBJ1-6; a weak D match, TRBD1 (5 bases). With 2 bases removed from V and 0 bases from J, the gap between germline ends came to 9 bases. Germline values: CDR1 SGHRS, CDR2 YFSETQ. The CDR3 runs 16 residues. The CDR3 spells CASSLGTNSYNSPLHF. In nucleotides, the CDR3 is TGCGCCAGCAGCTTAGGGACGAACTCCTATAATTCACCCCTCCACTTT.

The CDR3 here is CASSGSRMRTDTQYF. In DNA, the CDR3 is TGTGCCAGCTCAGGGTCCCGGATGCGCACAGATACGCAGTATTTT. V usage is TRBV18 and J usage is TRBJ2-3; D call uncertain. Germline V gene sequence: CDR1 KGHSH, CDR2 LQKENI. CDR3 length: 15 residues. V lost 5 bases to trimming and J lost 1 base, with 13 bases between them.

Regarding this clone: Mismatch with germline at one junction end may stem from a read error. The V and J genes are TRBV3-1 (or the pseudogene TRBV3-2) and TRBJ2-5; tentatively, D is TRBD2 (6 bases). The CDR3 runs 13 residues. Germline V lookup: CDR1 LGHDT, CDR2 YNNKEL (reference sequence). The CDR3 here is CASSQAGDGEIHF. The CDR3 bases are TGTGCCAGCAGCCAAGCGGGGGACGGCGAGATCCACTTC.

V and J are TRBV2 and TRBJ2-1, with 7 bases that match TRBD2. The CDR3 has 18 residues. Germline V gene data show CDR1 as SNHLY and CDR2 as FYNNEI. The V segment lost 1 base and the J segment 0 bases; nucleotides outside the gene matches: 9. CDR3 protein: CASSEGWARGSSYNEQFF. DNA of the CDR3: TGTGCCAGCAGTGAAGGGTGGGCGCGGGGGAGCTCCTACAATGAGCAGTTCTTC. Full variable domain (missing parts from reference TRBV2 and TRBJ2-1): EPEVTQTPSHQVTQMGQEVILRCVPISNHLYFYWYRQILGQKVEFLVSFYNNEISEKSEIFDDQFSVERPDGSNFTLKIRSTKLEDSAMYFCASSEGWARGSSYNEQFFGPGTRLTVL.

The chain recombines TRBV9 with TRBJ1-4; D is uncertain. The V and J ends lost 0 bases and 4 bases respectively, with 10 bases between them. Per the germline V gene, CDR1 is SGDLS and CDR2 is YYNGEE. The CDR3 runs 15 residues. CDR3 nucleotide sequence: TGTGCCAGCAGCGTAGACATTGGTCGTAATGAAAAACTGTTTTTT. Protein sequence: CASSVDIGRNEKLFF.

As to this clone: This same CDR3 is encoded by further DNA sequences in the sample. V and J are TRBV2 and TRBJ2-1; 7 positions agree with TRBD2. This CDR3 comprises 19 residues. The junction had 22 bases not matched to a gene; V was cut back by 11 bases and J by 0 bases. Germline-derived CDR1 and CDR2 are SNHLY and FYNNEI. CDR3 region: CACCDGWAGEGSSYNEQFF. Written as DNA, the CDR3 is TGTGCCTGCTGTGATGGGTGGGCGGGGGAGGGGAGCTCCTACAATGAGCAGTTCTTC.

The rearrangement uses TRBV30 and TRBJ2-5; D is uncertain. The CDR3 totals 13 residues. V was cut by 0 bases and J by 4 bases, with 9 bases left in between. Germline V gene lookup returns CDR1 GTSNPN and CDR2 SVGIG (reference sequence). The CDR3 DNA reads as TGTGCCTGGAGTGTATTGGGTGCAGAGACCCAGTACTTC. Encoded protein: CAWSVLGAETQYF.

The chain carries TRBV5-1 and TRBJ2-6; D ambiguous. This CDR3 contains 16 residues. Germline assignment: CDR1 SGHRS and CDR2 YFSETQ. The V gene lost 5 bases and the J gene lost 0 bases, with 12 bases spanning the gap. The CDR3 region is CASSPDGYSGANVLTF. In DNA form, the CDR3 reads TGCGCCAGCAGTCCGGACGGATACTCTGGGGCCAACGTCCTGACTTTC.

The rearrangement joins TRBV5-5 to TRBJ2-5; unclear D gene. CDR3 size: 14 residues. Trimming pared 1 base from V and 2 bases from J, leaving 9 bases between. CDR1 is SGHKS, CDR2 YYEKEE, per germline (reference sequence). In DNA form, the CDR3 reads TGTGCCAGCAGCTTGCAACAGACACAAGAGACCCAGTACTTC. Residues: CASSLQQTQETQYF.

The V gene is TRBV15, the J gene TRBJ1-5, with TRBD1 identical over 8 bases. This CDR3 has 19 residues. The germline CDR1 and CDR2 sequences are LNHNV and YYDKDF (reference sequence). The V gene end was trimmed by 0 bases and the J gene end by 2 bases; junction bases not matched to a gene: 12. The CDR3 protein is CATSREPFGQGFGNQPQHF. The CDR3 region has the DNA TGTGCCACCAGCAGAGAACCATTTGGACAGGGATTTGGCAATCAGCCCCAGCATTTT.

The chain combines TRBV7-2 with TRBJ2-3, with a weak D call TRBD2 (6 bases). This CDR3 region has 12 residues. V shed 6 bases and J shed 5 bases, with 9 bases lying between them. From germline, CDR1 is SGHTA and CDR2 FQGNSA. Here the CDR3 reads CASSPGGDTQYF. The CDR3 nucleotides are TGTGCCAGCAGTCCCGGGGGAGATACGCAGTATTTT.

This clone was detected only a few times. The V gene is TRBV7-9, the J gene TRBJ1-6; D possibly corresponds to TRBD1 (6 bases). Trimming took off 6 bases at V and 4 bases at J, with 10 bases between the two ends. This CDR3 has 14 amino acids. Germline V gives CDR1 SEHNR, CDR2 FQNEAQ (reference sequence). DNA for the CDR3: TGTGCCAGCAGACCGGACAGTTATAATTCACCCCTCCACTTT. Amino acids: CASRPDSYNSPLHF.

V gene TRBV18 combines with J gene TRBJ2-3; D assignment may be TRBD1 or TRBD2 (6 bases each). The CDR3 covers 14 residues. Germline CDR1 and CDR2: KGHSH and LQKENI. V was clipped by 7 bases and J by 2 bases, with 13 bases between them. The CDR3 here is CASCASGATDTQYF. CDR3 bases: TGTGCCAGCTGCGCCTCGGGGGCCACAGATACGCAGTATTTT.

The chain is built from TRBV10-1 and TRBJ2-1; 9 bases are a match to TRBD2. The CDR3 has 14 residues. Unmatched junction bases numbered 0, after V lost 3 bases and J lost 3 bases. Per germline, CDR1 WNHNN and CDR2 SYGVQD (reference sequence). Here the CDR3 DNA reads TGCGCCAGCAGTGATAGCGGGAGCTACAATGAGCAGTTCTTC. Its translation: CASSDSGSYNEQFF.

This clone has only one observation. The chain joins TRBV5-4 to TRBJ2-2, with TRBD2 matching over 8 bases. There are 14 residues in the CDR3. Germline V lookup: CDR1 SGHNT, CDR2 YYREEE (reference sequence). The ends lost 4 bases at V and 4 bases at J; junction bases unmatched: 3. The DNA of the CDR3 is TGTGCCAGCAGCGGTCGGGAGGGCACCGGGGAGCTGTTTTTT. It yields the protein CASSGREGTGELFF.

The chain combines TRBV25-1 with TRBJ2-1; no reliable D call. CDR1 is MGHDK, CDR2 SYGVNS, per germline. Trimming took 6 bases from V and 7 from J, leaving 16 bases between them. CDR3 length: 14 amino acids. The CDR3 coding sequence is TGTGCCAGCAGCCTATTAGCTCGAGAGAATGAGCAGTTCTTC. It codes for CASSLLARENEQFF.

This clone counts as medium-sized. Other DNA sequences in the same sample also yield this CDR3. This sequence joins TRBV2 and TRBJ2-1, with D perhaps matching TRBD2 (7 bases). The germline CDR1 and CDR2 sequences are SNHLY and FYNNEI. V lost 8 bases and J 0 bases, leaving 26 bases between the germline ends. The length of the CDR3 is 19 residues. This CDR3 is CASCYGGAGVGSSYNEQFF. The CDR3 DNA reads TGTGCCAGCTGTTATGGGGGGGCGGGGGTGGGGAGCTCCTACAATGAGCAGTTCTTC.

V usage is TRBV28 and J usage is TRBJ2-1; TRBD2 might be the D (6 bases). V was pared by 5 bases and J by 4 bases, with 15 bases between. This CDR3 has 15 residues. Germline V CDR1 and CDR2: MDHEN, SYDVKM. The CDR3 DNA follows: TGTGCCAGCAGTACGCGGGGAGGTTATTACAATGAGCAGTTCTTC. This sequence encodes CASSTRGGYYNEQFF.

This chain connects TRBV6-5 to TRBJ2-7, with 7 bases fitting TRBD1. V trimming: 6 bases; J trimming: 2 bases; junction bases outside the gene matches: 7. Per the germline V gene, CDR1 is MNHEY and CDR2 is SVGAGI. The CDR3 totals 14 residues. The CDR3 sequence: CASRPRDSAYEQYF. In DNA form, the CDR3 reads TGTGCCAGCAGACCCCGGGACAGCGCCTACGAGCAGTACTTC.

This clone was counted only a few times. The chain couples TRBV28 to TRBJ1-2; 11 bases match TRBD1. Germline lookup yields CDR1 MDHEN and CDR2 SYDVKM. This CDR3 contains 15 residues. V shed 4 bases, J shed 8 bases, and the junction held 9 bases outside the gene matches. The CDR3 loop reads CASSSPGQGVRGYTF. CDR3 bases: TGTGCCAGCAGTTCACCGGGACAGGGGGTTCGGGGCTACACCTTC.